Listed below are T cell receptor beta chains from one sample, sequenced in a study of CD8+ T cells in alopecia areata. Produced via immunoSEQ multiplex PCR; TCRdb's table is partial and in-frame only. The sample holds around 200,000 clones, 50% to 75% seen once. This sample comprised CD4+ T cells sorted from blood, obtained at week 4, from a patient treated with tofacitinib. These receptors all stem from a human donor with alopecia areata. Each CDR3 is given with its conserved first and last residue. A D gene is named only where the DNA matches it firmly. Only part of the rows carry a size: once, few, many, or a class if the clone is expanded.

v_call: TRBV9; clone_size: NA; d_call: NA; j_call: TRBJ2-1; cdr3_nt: TGTGCCAGCAGTGTGACAGTGAGTGACTATGAGCAGTTCTTC; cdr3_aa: CASSVTVSDYEQFF
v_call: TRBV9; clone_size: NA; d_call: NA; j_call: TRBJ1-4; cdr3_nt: TGTGCCAGCAGCGTAGCACTAGGCGGTGGTGAAAAACTGTTTTTT; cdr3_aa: CASSVALGGGEKLFF
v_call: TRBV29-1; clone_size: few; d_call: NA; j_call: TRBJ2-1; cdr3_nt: TGCAGCGTTGGAAGGAGGGACACGGACTACAATGAGCAGTTCTTC; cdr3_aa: CSVGRRDTDYNEQFF
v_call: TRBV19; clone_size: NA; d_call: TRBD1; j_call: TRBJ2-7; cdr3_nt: TGTGCCAGTAGTGATGGGACAGGACGCTCCTACGAGCAGTACTTC; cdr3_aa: CASSDGTGRSYEQYF
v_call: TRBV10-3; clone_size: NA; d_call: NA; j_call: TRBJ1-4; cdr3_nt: TGTGCCATCAGTGAGTCTCCGGGAAATGAAAAACTGTTTTTT; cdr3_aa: CAISESPGNEKLFF
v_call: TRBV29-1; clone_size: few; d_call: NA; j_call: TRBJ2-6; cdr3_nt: TGCAGCGTACATGGAGGGACTGGGGCCAACGTCCTGACTTTC; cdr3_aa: CSVHGGTGANVLTF
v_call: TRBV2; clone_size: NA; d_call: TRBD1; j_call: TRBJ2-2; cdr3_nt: TGTGCCAGACAGGGGACGGCTAACACCGGGGAGCTGTTTTTT; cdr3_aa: CARQGTANTGELFF
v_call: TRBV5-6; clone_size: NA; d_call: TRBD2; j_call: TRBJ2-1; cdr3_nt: TGTGCCAGCAGCTTAGCGGGGAGGGACAATGAGCAGTTCTTC; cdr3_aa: CASSLAGRDNEQFF
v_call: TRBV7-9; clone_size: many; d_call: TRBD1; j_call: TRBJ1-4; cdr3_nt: TGTGCCAGCAGCCCCGGACAGGGGGCAGCTAATGAAAAACTGTTTTTT; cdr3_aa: CASSPGQGAANEKLFF
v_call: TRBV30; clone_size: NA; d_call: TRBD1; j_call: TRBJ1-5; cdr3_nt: TGTGCCTGGGAAACAGGGGCCAGGGGTCAGCCCCAGCATTTT; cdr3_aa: CAWETGARGQPQHF
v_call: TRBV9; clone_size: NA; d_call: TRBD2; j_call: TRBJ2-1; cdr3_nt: TGTGCCAGCAGCGTAGCCGGGGGGGCCTCCTACAATGAGCAGTTCTTC; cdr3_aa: CASSVAGGASYNEQFF
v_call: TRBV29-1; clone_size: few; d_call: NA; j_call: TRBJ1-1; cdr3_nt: TGCAGCGCGTCCGGCGGGGTAGGCACTGAAGCTTTCTTT; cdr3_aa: CSASGGVGTEAFF
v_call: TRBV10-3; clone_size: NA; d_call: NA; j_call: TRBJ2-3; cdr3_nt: TGTGCCATCAGTGAGTCGACTAGCACAGATACGCAGTATTTT; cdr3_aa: CAISESTSTDTQYF
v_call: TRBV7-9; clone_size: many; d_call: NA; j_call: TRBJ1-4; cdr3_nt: TGTGCCAGCAGCTCTCACTTAGACAGCCATGAAAAACTGTTTTTT; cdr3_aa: CASSSHLDSHEKLFF
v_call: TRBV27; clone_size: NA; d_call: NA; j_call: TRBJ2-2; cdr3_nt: TGTGCCAGCAGTAAGCCCTCCCAGGGATACACCGGGGAGCTGTTTTTT; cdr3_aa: CASSKPSQGYTGELFF
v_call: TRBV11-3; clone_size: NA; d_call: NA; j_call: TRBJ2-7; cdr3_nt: TGTGCCAGCAGCAGCAGGGGCGCGTACGAGCAGTACTTC; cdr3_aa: CASSSRGAYEQYF
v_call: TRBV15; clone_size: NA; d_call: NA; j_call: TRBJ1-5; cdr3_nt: TGTGCCACAACAGGGCTCCATAGCAATCAGCCCCAGCATTTT; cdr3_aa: CATTGLHSNQPQHF
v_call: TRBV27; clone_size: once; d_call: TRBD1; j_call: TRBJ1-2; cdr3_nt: TGTGCCAGCAGTAAAGGACAGGGGGCTTTCGGCTACACCTTC; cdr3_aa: CASSKGQGAFGYTF
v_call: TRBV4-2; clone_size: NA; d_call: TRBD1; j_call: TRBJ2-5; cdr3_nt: TGTGCCAGCAGCCCGGGGCAGGGGGCCGGAGAGACCCAGTACTTC; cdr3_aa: CASSPGQGAGETQYF
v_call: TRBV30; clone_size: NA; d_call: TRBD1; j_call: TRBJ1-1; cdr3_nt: TGTGCCTGGACGGACAGGGTTCTAAACACTGAAGCTTTCTTT; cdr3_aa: CAWTDRVLNTEAFF
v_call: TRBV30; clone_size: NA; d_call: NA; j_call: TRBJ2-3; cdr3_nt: TGTGCCTGGAGATTAACTTGGAGCACAGATACGCAGTATTTT; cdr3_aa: CAWRLTWSTDTQYF
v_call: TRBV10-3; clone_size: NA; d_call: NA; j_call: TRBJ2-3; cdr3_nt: TGTGCCATCAGCCAACAGAGGACCTCAGATACGCAGTATTTT; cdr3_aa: CAISQQRTSDTQYF
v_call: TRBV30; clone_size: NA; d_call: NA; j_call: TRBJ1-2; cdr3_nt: TGTGCCTGGAGTGTACGAGGGGACGGCTACACCTTC; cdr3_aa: CAWSVRGDGYTF
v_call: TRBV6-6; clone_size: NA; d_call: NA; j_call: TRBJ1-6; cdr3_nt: TGTGCCAGCATCGGGACGTTGAGCTCCTATAATTCACCCCTCCACTTT; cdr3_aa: CASIGTLSSYNSPLHF
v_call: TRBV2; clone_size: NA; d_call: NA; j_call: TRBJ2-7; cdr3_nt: TGTGCCAGCAGTGCCTTCTACGAGCAGTACTTC; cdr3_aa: CASSAFYEQYF
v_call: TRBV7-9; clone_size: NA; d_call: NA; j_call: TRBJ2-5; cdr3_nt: TGTGCCAGCAGCTTAGGAGGGGAGCAGACCCAGTACTTC; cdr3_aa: CASSLGGEQTQYF
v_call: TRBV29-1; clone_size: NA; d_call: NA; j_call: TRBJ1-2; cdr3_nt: TGCAGCGTTGGGGGCTATCAAGGAAGTGATGGCTACACCTTC; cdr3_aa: CSVGGYQGSDGYTF
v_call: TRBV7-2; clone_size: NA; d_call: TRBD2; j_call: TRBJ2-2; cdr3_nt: TGTGCCAGCAGCTCCCTAGCGGGGATCACCGGGGAGCTGTTTTTT; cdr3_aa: CASSSLAGITGELFF
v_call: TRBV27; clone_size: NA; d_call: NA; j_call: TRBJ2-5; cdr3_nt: TGTGCCAGCAGTTCACCCGGGGGCCAGGGGGAGACCCAGTACTTC; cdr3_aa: CASSSPGGQGETQYF
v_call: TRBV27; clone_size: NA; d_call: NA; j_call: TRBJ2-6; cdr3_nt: TGTGCCAGCCTTCCGAAATACCACTCTGGGGCCAACGTCCTGACTTTC; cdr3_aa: CASLPKYHSGANVLTF
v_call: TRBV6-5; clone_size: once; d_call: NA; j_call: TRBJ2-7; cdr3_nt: TGTGCCAGCAGTTACAATATCTACGAGCAGTACTTC; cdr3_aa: CASSYNIYEQYF
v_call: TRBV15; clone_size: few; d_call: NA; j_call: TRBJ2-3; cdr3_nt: TGTGCCACCAGCAGAGGCGGCGGGGTAAGGACAGATACGCAGTATTTT; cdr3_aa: CATSRGGGVRTDTQYF
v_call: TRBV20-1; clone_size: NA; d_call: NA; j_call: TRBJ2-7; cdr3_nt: TGCAGTGCTAAGAGAATAGAGCAGTACTTC; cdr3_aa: CSAKRIEQYF
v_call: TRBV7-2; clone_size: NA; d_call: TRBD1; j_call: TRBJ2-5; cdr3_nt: TGTGCCAGCAGCCCTGGGACAGCCCAAGAGACCCAGTACTTC; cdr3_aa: CASSPGTAQETQYF
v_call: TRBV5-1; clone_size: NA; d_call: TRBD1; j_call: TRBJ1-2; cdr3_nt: TGCGCCAGCTCGGGACAGAACTATGGCTACACCTTC; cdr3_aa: CASSGQNYGYTF
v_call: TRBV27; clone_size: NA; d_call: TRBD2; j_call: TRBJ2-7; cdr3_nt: TGTGCCAGCAGTCCAAGAGCGGGGTGGGAGCAGTACTTC; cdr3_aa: CASSPRAGWEQYF
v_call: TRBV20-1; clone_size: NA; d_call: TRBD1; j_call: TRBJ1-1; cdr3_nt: TGCAGTGCTAGCGACAGGGTGGGGGCTTTCTTT; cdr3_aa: CSASDRVGAFF
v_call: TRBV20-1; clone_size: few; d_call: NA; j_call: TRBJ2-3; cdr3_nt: TGCAGTGCTGGACGCACAGATACGCAGTATTTT; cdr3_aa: CSAGRTDTQYF
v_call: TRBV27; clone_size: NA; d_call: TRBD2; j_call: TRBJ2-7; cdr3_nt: TGTGCCAGCAGTCCCCTAGCGGGGGCCTCCTACGAGCAGTACTTC; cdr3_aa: CASSPLAGASYEQYF
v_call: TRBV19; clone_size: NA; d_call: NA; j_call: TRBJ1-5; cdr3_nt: TGTGCCAGTAGTATCGGCAATCAGCCCCAGCATTTT; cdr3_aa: CASSIGNQPQHF
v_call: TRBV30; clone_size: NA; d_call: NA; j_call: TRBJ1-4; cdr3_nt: TGTGCCTGGAACCGGGCGGGTGAAAAACTGTTTTTT; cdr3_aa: CAWNRAGEKLFF
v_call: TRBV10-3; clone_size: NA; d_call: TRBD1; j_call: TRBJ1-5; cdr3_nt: TGTGCCATCAGTCGACAGGGAAATCAGCCCCAGCATTTT; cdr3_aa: CAISRQGNQPQHF
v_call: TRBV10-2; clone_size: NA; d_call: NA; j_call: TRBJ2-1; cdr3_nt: TGCGCCAGCAGAGACCACAATGAGCAGTTCTTC; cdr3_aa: CASRDHNEQFF
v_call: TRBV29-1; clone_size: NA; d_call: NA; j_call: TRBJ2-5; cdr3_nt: TGCAGCGTTGAAAAAGGGGTTGGGGAGACCCAGTACTTC; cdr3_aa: CSVEKGVGETQYF
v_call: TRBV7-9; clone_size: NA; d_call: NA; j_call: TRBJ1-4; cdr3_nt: TGTGCCAGCAGCCTGGGGTTCGGTGAAAAACTGTTTTTT; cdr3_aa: CASSLGFGEKLFF
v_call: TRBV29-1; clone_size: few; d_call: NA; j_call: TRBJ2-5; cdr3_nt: TGCAGCGTTGGGCAGGGGCCCAAAGAGACCCAGTACTTC; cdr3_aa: CSVGQGPKETQYF
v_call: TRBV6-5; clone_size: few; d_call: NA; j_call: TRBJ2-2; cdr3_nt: TGTGCCAGCAGGGAGAGAGGAGCACGAACCGGGGAGCTGTTTTTT; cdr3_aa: CASRERGARTGELFF
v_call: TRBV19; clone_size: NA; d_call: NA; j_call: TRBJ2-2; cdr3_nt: TGTGCCAGTAGTCCCCCCTGGGGGACAACGAACACCGGGGAGCTGTTTTTT; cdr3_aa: CASSPPWGTTNTGELFF
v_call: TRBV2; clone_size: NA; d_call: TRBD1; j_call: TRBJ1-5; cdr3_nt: TGTGCCAGCAGTCGGACAGGGGGGAAGAGCAATCAGCCCCAGCATTTT; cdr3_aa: CASSRTGGKSNQPQHF
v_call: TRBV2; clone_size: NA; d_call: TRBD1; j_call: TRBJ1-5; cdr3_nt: TGTGCCAGCAGCGAGGAGGGGACAGGGGGCCAGCCCCAGCATTTT; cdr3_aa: CASSEEGTGGQPQHF
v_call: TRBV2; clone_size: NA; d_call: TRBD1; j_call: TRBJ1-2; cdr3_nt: TGTGCCAGCAACCAGGACAGGGGTAACTACACCTTC; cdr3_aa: CASNQDRGNYTF
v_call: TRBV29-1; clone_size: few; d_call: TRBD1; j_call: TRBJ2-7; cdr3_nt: TGCAGCGTTTTCTGGACAGGCTCCTACGAGCAGTACTTC; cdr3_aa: CSVFWTGSYEQYF
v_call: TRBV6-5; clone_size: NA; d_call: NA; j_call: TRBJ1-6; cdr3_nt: TGTGCCAGCAGTATGGGGGCAGGGAAAGGTTCACCCCTCCACTTT; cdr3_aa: CASSMGAGKGSPLHF
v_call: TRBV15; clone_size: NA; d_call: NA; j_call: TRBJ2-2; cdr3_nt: TGTGCCACCCAGGGCGGCTTCCTCACCGGGGAGCTGTTTTTT; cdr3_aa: CATQGGFLTGELFF
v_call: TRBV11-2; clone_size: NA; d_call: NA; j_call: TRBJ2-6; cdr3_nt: TGTGCCAGCAGCTTTTTAACTGGGGCCAACGTCCTGACTTTC; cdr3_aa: CASSFLTGANVLTF
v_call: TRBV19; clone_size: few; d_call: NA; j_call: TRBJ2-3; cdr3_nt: TGTGCCAGTAGGGGAACAGATACGCAGTATTTT; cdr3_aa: CASRGTDTQYF